These 19 T cell receptor beta chains came from one sample sequenced in a study of human T cells and chemical hapten exposure. TCRdb re-analysed the RACE reads in MiXCR, keeping a single row per CDR3 protein. This table holds about 380,000 distinct CDR3 sequences, 5.1% found once. Described time point: pre-sensitization, week 0. Treatment defined: therapeutic diphenylcyclopropenone sensitization with weekly scalp DPC. The material was whole blood, obtained in connection with sensitization to the hapten diphenylcyclopropenone (DPC). These receptors all stem from a woman aged 50 to 60 with alopecia areata. Some clones in this sample may be carry-over from other donors' samples.

The sample holds a few counts of this clonotype. The chain is built from TRBV18 and TRBJ1-5, with D possibly TRBD1 on 6 matching bases. The V end was cut by 5 bases, the J end by 3 bases, with 20 bases between. The CDR3 has 17 residues. The germline CDR1 and CDR2 sequences are KGHSH and LQKENI. For the CDR3, the DNA is TGTGCCAGCTCAACATTCCGAAGGACAGATTCCAATCAGCCCCAGCATTTT. Amino acid sequence: CASSTFRRTDSNQPQHF.

The V and J genes are TRBV2 and TRBJ1-3, with D unresolved. Trimming left V 3 bases short and J 1 base short, with 10 bases between. Germline CDR1 SNHLY, CDR2 FYNNEI. CDR3 length equals 15 residues. CDR3 in amino acids: CASSERTLSGNTIYF. DNA for the CDR3: TGTGCCAGCAGTGAGAGAACCCTTTCTGGAAACACCATATATTTT.

The rearrangement links TRBV14 to TRBJ2-1; 9 bases map to TRBD1. Germline CDR1 and CDR2: SGHDN and FVKESK. V gave up 4 bases and J gave up 7 bases; unmatched junction bases: 11. The CDR3 consists of 16 residues. In DNA form, the CDR3 reads TGTGCCAGCAGCCCCCTTGGTGGACAGGGGAGAAATGAGCAGTTCTTC. This sequence encodes CASSPLGGQGRNEQFF.

This clonotype came up many times. The rearrangement uses TRBV10-3 and TRBJ2-1; 11 bases map to TRBD2. Germline CDR1 reads ENHRY; CDR2 reads SYGVKD. The CDR3 runs 17 residues. Trimming cost V 2 bases and J 6 bases; bases outside gene matches: 9. CDR3 in DNA: TGTGCCATCAGTGAGCTTTTTGGGACTAGCGGTCGCAATGAGCAGTTCTTC. Translation: CAISELFGTSGRNEQFF.

This clonotype has only a few counts. CDR3 protein: CASSSAGSKGTEAFF. The CDR3 DNA sequence: TGTGCCAGCAGTTCCGCCGGGTCTAAAGGGACTGAAGCTTTCTTT. The V and J genes are TRBV6-5 and TRBJ1-1; no clear D. Germline CDR1 and CDR2: MNHEY and SVGAGI. This CDR3 contains 15 residues. The V and J ends lost 4 bases and 5 bases respectively, with 17 bases between them.

In its sample, this clonotype was seen many times. This chain connects TRBV29-1 to TRBJ1-3, with D tentatively TRBD1 (5 bases). Germline CDR1 and CDR2: SQVTM and ANQGSEA. The CDR3 spans 14 residues. With 3 bases removed from V and 0 bases from J, the gap between germline ends came to 9 bases. The CDR3 DNA follows: TGCAGCGTTGACGGGGGAGACTCTGGAAACACCATATATTTT. Translating gives CSVDGGDSGNTIYF.

The chain carries TRBV12-3 or TRBV12-4 and TRBJ2-7; 7 nucleotides agree with TRBD2. With V trimmed by 6 bases and J by 0 bases, 5 bases remained unmatched. The CDR3 runs 14 residues. The CDR3, as DNA: TGTGCCAGCAGACCACGGGGGGTCTCCTACGAGCAGTACTTC. It codes for CASRPRGVSYEQYF.

In this sample, this clonotype turned up many times. The chain uses TRBV28 and TRBJ1-2, with 9 bases fitting TRBD1. V shed 5 bases and J 4 bases; nucleotides not matched to a gene: 8. Germline V gives CDR1 MDHEN, CDR2 SYDVKM. This CDR3 comprises 15 residues. Here the CDR3 DNA reads TGTGCCAGCAGTCTCCCGACAGGGGGGCCCTATGGCTACACCTTC. Translated: CASSLPTGGPYGYTF.

As to this clonotype: The junction does not match germline at one end; this may be a read error. The V and J genes are TRBV3-1 and TRBJ2-3; D is ambiguous. This CDR3 comprises 14 residues. Germline lookup yields CDR1 LGHDT and CDR2 YNNKEL (reference sequence). In DNA, the CDR3 is TGTGCCAGCAGCCAAGACAAGACATCAGATACCCAGTATTTT. Its protein is CASSQDKTSDTQYF.

This clonotype was seen only a few times. The genes are TRBV6-2 or TRBV6-3 and TRBJ2-5; D might be TRBD1 or TRBD2, each matching 5 bases. Germline CDR1 and CDR2: MNHEY and SVGEGT. CDR3 length: 14 amino acids. The germline V and J ends were trimmed by 6 bases and 5 bases, with 16 bases remaining between them. The CDR3 region has the DNA TGTGCCAGCAGGCCCCGGGACCGAGGTGAGACCCAGTACTTC. It translates to CASRPRDRGETQYF.

Notes on this clonotype: The junction departs from germline at one end; a sequencing error may be responsible. The chain couples TRBV7-2 to TRBJ2-1; 10 nucleotides line up with TRBD2. The CDR3 is 15 residues long. CDR1 SGHTA and CDR2 FQGNSA come from the germline V gene. The CDR3 reads CASSLALAGVGEQFF. The DNA of the CDR3 is TGTGCCAGCAGCCTAGCCCTAGCGGGAGTAGGGGAGCAGTTCTTC.

This clonotype was seen a few times. The rearrangement joins TRBV7-6 to TRBJ1-3, with D possibly matching TRBD1 (5 bases). This CDR3 has 17 residues. Trimming removed 5 bases from V and 2 bases from J, with 19 bases in between. Germline CDR1 and CDR2: SGHVS and FNYEAQ. CDR3 region: CASSGRGDPGPGNTIYF. The CDR3 bases are TGTGCCAGCAGCGGACGGGGAGACCCAGGGCCTGGAAACACCATATATTTT. The full variable domain, with the rest looked up from reference TRBV7-6 and TRBJ1-3, is GAGVSQSPRYKVTKRGQDVALRCDPISGHVSLYWYRQALGQGPEFLTYFNYEAQQDKSGLPNDRFSAERPEGSISTLTIQRTEQRDSAMYRCASSGRGDPGPGNTIYFGEGSWLTVV.

This clonotype came up a few times. This chain uses TRBV29-1 with TRBJ2-2; 15 bases map to TRBD2. V was pared by 5 bases and J by 4 bases, with 11 bases of the junction left unmatched. CDR1 SQVTM and CDR2 ANQGSEA come from the germline V gene. This CDR3 region has 18 residues. The CDR3 protein is CSVLTGTSGRMSTGELFF. The CDR3 coding sequence is TGCAGCGTTTTGACCGGGACTAGCGGGAGGATGAGCACCGGGGAGCTGTTTTTT.

This clonotype has just a few counts. This chain links TRBV7-9 with TRBJ1-3; D is possibly TRBD1 (5 bases). The CDR3 is 15 residues long. The germline V gene encodes CDR1 SEHNR and CDR2 FQNEAQ (reference sequence). The V end lost 5 bases, the J end lost 4 bases, and 15 bases lay between the germline ends. The CDR3 protein is CASSGSTEVGNTIYF. Here the CDR3 DNA reads TGTGCCAGCAGCGGTTCGACAGAAGTAGGAAACACCATATATTTT.

This clonotype occurred many times. This rearrangement joins TRBV12-5 to TRBJ1-5; D remains ambiguous. The V end lost 0 bases, the J end lost 5 bases, and 2 bases lay between the germline ends. Germline values: CDR1 LGHNT, CDR2 FRNRAP. The CDR3 spans 12 residues. CDR3 in DNA: TGTGCTAGTGGTTTGGTTCATCAGCCCCAGCATTTT. Translating gives CASGLVHQPQHF.

This clonotype was seen at least ten times. The chain combines TRBV5-5 with TRBJ2-6, with D unclear. Germline CDR1 reads SGHKS; CDR2 reads YYEKEE (reference sequence). The CDR3 totals 17 residues. V shed 0 bases and J shed 2 bases, with 12 bases lying between them. DNA for the CDR3: TGTGCCAGCAGCTTGGTCGCAGGCCCCACTGGGGCCAACGTCCTGACTTTC. It specifies CASSLVAGPTGANVLTF.

This clonotype was recorded at least ten times. This chain joins TRBV3-1 and TRBJ2-3, with 9 bases matching TRBD2. The CDR3 extends over 16 amino acids. Trimming removed 3 bases from V and 4 bases from J; junction bases left unmatched: 8. Germline lookup yields CDR1 LGHDT and CDR2 YNNKEL (reference sequence). CDR3 nucleotide sequence: TGTGCCAGCAGCCATGAATTTAGCGGGAGCGCAGATACGCAGTATTTT. This translates into CASSHEFSGSADTQYF.

This clonotype was seen repeatedly, ten times or more. This rearrangement joins TRBV7-6 to TRBJ2-7; D call uncertain. The CDR3 runs to 16 residues. Trimming took off 5 bases at V and 0 bases at J, with 17 bases between the two ends. In germline, CDR1 is SGHVS, CDR2 FNYEAQ. The CDR3 loop is CASSQPADGSSYEQYF. The DNA of the CDR3 is TGTGCCAGCAGCCAACCCGCCGACGGTAGCTCCTACGAGCAGTACTTC.

This clonotype was recorded at least ten times. The genes are TRBV29-1 and TRBJ2-6; 7 bases map to TRBD2. The CDR3 loop spans 14 amino acids. In germline, CDR1 is SQVTM, CDR2 ANQGSEA. The V and J ends lost 4 bases and 7 bases, in that order; junction bases with no gene match: 7. The CDR3 protein is CSVGIGGGANVLTF. CDR3 in DNA: TGCAGCGTTGGAATAGGCGGGGGAGCCAACGTCCTGACTTTC.